Below, 18 T cell receptor beta chains from the same sample are listed, as sequenced in a study of T cell responses to AZD1222 COVID-19 vaccine. Some clones are missing from TCRdb's copy, which holds only in-frame ones; the method was immunoSEQ multiplex PCR. Here the sample spans under 110,000 clones, 75% to 95% being singletons. The specimen comprised peripheral blood, sampled on day 0 of AZD1222 vaccination. The receptors come from an adult in good health.

V gene TRBV30 combines with J gene TRBJ1-6; D ambiguous. The CDR3 length is 17 residues. The germline CDR1 and CDR2 sequences are GTSNPN and SVGIG (reference sequence). The germline V and J ends were trimmed by 2 bases and 0 bases, with 14 bases remaining between them. The CDR3 DNA reads TGTGCCTGGAGTATACAGATCCTAAGCTCCTATAATTCACCCCTCCACTTT. Its protein is CAWSIQILSSYNSPLHF. Full variable domain (remainder filled in from reference TRBV30 and TRBJ1-6): SQTIHQWPATLVQPVGSPLSLECTVEGTSNPNLYWYRQAAGRGLQLLFYSVGIGQISSEVPQNLSASRPQDRQFILSSKKLLLSDSGFYLCAWSIQILSSYNSPLHFGNGTRLTVT.

J is TRBJ1-5 and V is TRBV7-2; 7 bases fit TRBD1. CDR3 size: 14 residues. V lost 4 bases, J lost 7 bases, and 7 bases stayed unmatched. The V gene's germline CDR1 is SGHTA and CDR2 FQGNSA. CDR3 amino acids: CASSWDSRGQPQHF. For the CDR3, the DNA is TGTGCCAGCAGCTGGGACAGTCGTGGCCAGCCCCAGCATTTT.

The rearrangement uses TRBV7-2 and TRBJ1-1, with unresolved D. There are 13 residues in the CDR3. The germline gives CDR1 SGHTA, CDR2 FQGNSA. Between the trimmed V and J ends, which lost 1 base and 1 base, there was a span of 4 bases. The CDR3 spells CASSLGQNTEAFF. CDR3 coding DNA: TGTGCCAGCAGCTTAGGGCAGAACACTGAAGCTTTCTTT.

The chain combines TRBV5-1 with TRBJ2-6; D unclear. Germline CDR1 is SGHRS and CDR2 is YFSETQ. This CDR3 has 14 residues. Trimming removed 1 base from V and 0 bases from J, with 2 bases in between. CDR3 protein: CASSLRSGANVLTF. In nucleotides, the CDR3 is TGCGCCAGCAGCTTGCGCTCTGGGGCCAACGTCCTGACTTTC. Drawing the rest from reference TRBV5-1 and TRBJ2-6, the complete variable domain is KAGVTQTPRYLIKTRGQQVTLSCSPISGHRSVSWYQQTPGQGLQFLFEYFSETQRNKGNFPGRFSGRQFSNSRSEMNVSTLELGDSALYLCASSLRSGANVLTFGAGSRLTVL.

This clone was found once. The gene calls are TRBV7-9 and TRBJ2-3, with 9 bases fitting TRBD1. Trimming took 1 base from V and 2 from J; bases not matched to a gene: 1. There are 15 residues in the CDR3. Germline V gene lookup returns CDR1 SEHNR and CDR2 FQNEAQ (reference sequence). The CDR3 region is CASSLDRGPTDTQYF. The CDR3 DNA reads as TGTGCCAGCAGCTTAGACAGGGGGCCCACAGATACGCAGTATTTT. Full variable domain (rest looked up from reference TRBV7-9 and TRBJ2-3): DTGVSQNPRHKITKRGQNVTFRCDPISEHNRLYWYRQTLGQGPEFLTYFQNEAQLEKSRLLSDRFSAERPKGSFSTLEIQRTEQGDSAMYLCASSLDRGPTDTQYFGPGTRLTVL.

V is TRBV5-5 and J is TRBJ1-5; D ambiguous. The CDR3 length is 14 residues. Germline V gives CDR1 SGHKS, CDR2 YYEKEE (reference sequence). Trimming took off 0 bases at V and 2 bases at J, with 6 bases between the two ends. The chain's CDR3 is CASSLGVGNQPQHF. The CDR3 coding sequence is TGTGCCAGCAGCTTGGGCGTGGGCAATCAGCCCCAGCATTTT.

The V gene is TRBV7-8, the J gene TRBJ2-7; D not resolved. The CDR3 covers 14 residues. V gave up 1 base and J gave up 4 bases, with 11 bases separating them. Germline values: CDR1 SGHVS, CDR2 FQNEAQ. The CDR3 DNA reads as TGTGCCAGCAGCTTAGTTCGAGGCGCGTACGAGCAGTACTTC. Residues: CASSLVRGAYEQYF.

The chain has TRBV27 and TRBJ1-3; D unclear. CDR3 length: 14 residues. Trimming removed 2 bases at V and 0 bases at J, with 5 bases between. Germline lookup yields CDR1 MNHEY and CDR2 SMNVEV (reference sequence). Written as DNA, the CDR3 is TGTGCCAGCAGTTTAAAGTCCTCTGGAAACACCATATATTTT. It encodes CASSLKSSGNTIYF.

As regards this clone: The junction does not match germline at one end; this may be a read error. The CDR3 sequence is CASREDHQGFRGYTF. CDR3 nucleotides: TGTGCCAGCAGAGAAGACCATCAGGGATTTAGGGGCTACACCTTC. V gene TRBV2 combines with J gene TRBJ1-2; possible D gene TRBD1, 5 bases. Germline CDR1 SNHLY, CDR2 FYNNEI. This CDR3 has 15 amino acids.

The V and J genes are TRBV27 and TRBJ1-3; D gene unclear. Germline V gene sequence: CDR1 MNHEY, CDR2 SMNVEV (reference sequence). The length of the CDR3 is 16 residues. V lost 4 bases and J lost 0, with 13 bases in between. The CDR3 region is CASSSDLSPSGNTIYF. CDR3 nucleotide sequence: TGTGCCAGCAGTTCGGACCTTTCTCCCTCTGGAAACACCATATATTTT.

This chain connects TRBV4-1 to TRBJ1-4; D call uncertain. This CDR3 region has 15 residues. Germline CDR1 reads MGHRA; CDR2 reads YSYEKL. The V and J ends lost 4 bases and 8 bases respectively, with 17 bases between them. CDR3 nucleotides: TGCGCCAGCAGCCCCGGGTCGAGGGAGGGAGAAAAACTGTTTTTT. This gives the protein CASSPGSREGEKLFF.

This clone appeared once. CDR3 residues: CASSPLMGQGAGNTIYF. CDR3 DNA sequence: TGTGCCAGCAGTCCACTGATGGGACAGGGGGCAGGAAACACCATATATTTT. The chain links TRBV6-2 or TRBV6-3 to TRBJ1-3, with 12 bases aligning to TRBD1. J gave up 4 bases and V 5 bases, and 9 bases lay outside the gene matches. Germline V CDR1 and CDR2: MNHEY, SVGEGT. This CDR3 contains 17 residues.

The gene calls are TRBV4-1 and TRBJ1-2; D uncertain. CDR1 and CDR2 from the germline V gene are MGHRA and YSYEKL. V lost 0 bases and J lost 6, with 8 bases in between. CDR3 length equals 13 residues. The DNA for the CDR3 is TGCGCCAGCAGCCAAGATATTCGCCATGGCTACACCTTC. Its translation is CASSQDIRHGYTF.

J is TRBJ1-1 and V is TRBV12-3 or TRBV12-4; 7 bases match TRBD1. The trim removed 6 bases at V and 11 bases at J, leaving 12 bases unmatched. This CDR3 contains 13 residues. The CDR3 reads CASSLDQGVLAFF. CDR3 nucleotide sequence: TGTGCCAGCAGCCTTGACCAGGGGGTTCTGGCTTTCTTT.

The V gene is TRBV10-1, the J gene TRBJ1-5, with 8 positions matching TRBD1. The germline CDR1 and CDR2 sequences are WNHNN and SYGVQD (reference sequence). This CDR3 has 16 residues. J lost 3 bases, V lost 0 bases, and 4 bases had no gene match. Written as DNA, the CDR3 is TGCGCCAGCAGTGAGTCGCGGACAGGGTTCAATCAGCCCCAGCATTTT. This codes for CASSESRTGFNQPQHF.

This clone was counted between two and nine times. This chain joins TRBV2 and TRBJ1-5, with D maybe TRBD1 (5 bases). CDR3 length: 14 amino acids. Germline V gene data show CDR1 as SNHLY and CDR2 as FYNNEI. Trimming removed 4 bases at V and 7 bases at J, with 14 bases between. The CDR3 nucleotides are TGTGCCAGCAGTGTGGACGGGGGAGAACAGCCCCAGCATTTT. Residues: CASSVDGGEQPQHF.

This clone was picked up a small number of times. The rearrangement uses TRBV25-1 and TRBJ2-6; either TRBD1 or TRBD2 may fit D (5 bases each). Germline assignment: CDR1 MGHDK and CDR2 SYGVNS. The CDR3 consists of 16 residues. The V and J ends lost 2 bases and 0 bases respectively, with 8 bases between them. CDR3 bases: TGTGCCAGCAGTGAAGGGGGATCCTCTGGGGCCAACGTCCTGACTTTC. Its translation: CASSEGGSSGANVLTF.

This chain uses TRBV2 with TRBJ2-7; 9 bases match TRBD1. The CDR3 covers 15 residues. In germline, CDR1 is SNHLY, CDR2 FYNNEI. Trimming cost V 1 base and J 2 bases; bases outside gene matches: 3. In DNA, the CDR3 is TGTGCCAGCAGTGAAGGACAGGGGGAAACCTACGAGCAGTACTTC. Translation gives CASSEGQGETYEQYF.